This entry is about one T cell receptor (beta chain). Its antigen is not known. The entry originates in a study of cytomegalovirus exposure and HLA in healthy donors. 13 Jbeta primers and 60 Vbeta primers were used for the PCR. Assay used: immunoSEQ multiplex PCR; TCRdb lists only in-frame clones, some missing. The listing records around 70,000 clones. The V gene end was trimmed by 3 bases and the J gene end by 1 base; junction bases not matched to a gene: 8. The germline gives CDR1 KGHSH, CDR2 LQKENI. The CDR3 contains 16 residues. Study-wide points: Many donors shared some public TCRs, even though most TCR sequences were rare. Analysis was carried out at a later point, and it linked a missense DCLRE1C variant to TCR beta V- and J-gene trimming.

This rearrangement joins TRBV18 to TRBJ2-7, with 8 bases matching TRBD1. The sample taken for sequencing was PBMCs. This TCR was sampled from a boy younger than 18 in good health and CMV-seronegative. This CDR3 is CASSPEDRVGSYEQYF. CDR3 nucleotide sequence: TGTGCCAGCTCACCTGAGGACAGGGTAGGATCCTACGAGCAGTACTTC.